This entry describes one T cell receptor (beta chain). The record originates from a study of shared clonotypes between healthy human individuals. Germline CDR1 SGHRS, CDR2 YFSETQ. With 2 bases clipped from V and 6 bases from J, the junction kept 7 bases outside the gene matches. The CDR3 consists of 15 residues. Sequencing used immunoSEQ multiplex PCR; TCRdb keeps in-frame clones, though not all of them. There are 2 million to 3 million clones in the sample; 80% to 95% occur only once, and roughly 0.36% lies in the top ten. This receptor was taken from a man aged 18 to 30 in good health. Some clones in this sample may be carry-over from other donors' samples. The V gene is TRBV5-1, the J gene TRBJ1-4, with 7 bases matching TRBD1. The material sequenced was naive CD4+ T cells from PBMCs. Subset denoted: CD45RA+ positively selected. The CDR3 here is CASSFGRGPDEKLFF. CDR3 in DNA: TGCGCCAGCAGCTTCGGAAGGGGGCCCGATGAAAAACTGTTTTTT.